The 10 T cell receptor beta chains given below trace back to one sample, sequenced in a study of blood T cell repertoires in COVID-19. Here immunoSEQ multiplex PCR was the method, and the copy in TCRdb shows in-frame clones only, minus some. The sample has around 150,000 clones, almost 80% seen once. What was sequenced was PBMCs or T cells enriched from blood (not recorded which). The receptor set was obtained from a woman in her forties or fifties who had recovered from COVID-19.

This clone was seen only once. V and J are TRBV13 and TRBJ1-3; weak D call: TRBD1 (6 bases). The V end was cut by 1 base, the J end by 2 bases, with 12 bases between. From germline, CDR1 is PRHDT and CDR2 FYEKMQ (reference sequence). This CDR3 is built from 16 residues. For the CDR3, the DNA is TGTGCCAGCAGCTTAGAGGGGGACCCGGCTGGAAACACCATATATTTT. This gives the protein CASSLEGDPAGNTIYF.

This clone occurred a few times. The chain employs TRBV5-4 and TRBJ1-6; a possible D gene is TRBD1 (5 bases). The CDR3 is made up of 16 amino acids. Germline values: CDR1 SGHNT, CDR2 YYREEE (reference sequence). With 0 bases removed from V and 10 bases from J, the gap between germline ends came to 17 bases. This CDR3 is CASSLVAGTPTSPLHF. The CDR3 bases are TGTGCCAGCAGCTTGGTTGCGGGGACGCCCACATCACCCCTCCACTTT. The full variable domain, its missing parts supplied by reference TRBV5-4 and TRBJ1-6, is ETGVTQSPTHLIKTRGQQVTLRCSSQSGHNTVSWYQQALGQGPQFIFQYYREEENGRGNFPPRFSGLQFPNYSSELNVNALELDDSALYLCASSLVAGTPTSPLHFGNGTRLTVT.

In this sample, this clone turned up a few times. This rearrangement joins TRBV19 to TRBJ2-7; 7 bases fit TRBD2. Germline CDR1 LNHDA, CDR2 SQIVND (reference sequence). This CDR3 has 15 amino acids. Losses at the gene ends were 7 bases for V and 1 base for J; bases not matched to a gene: 10. In DNA form, the CDR3 reads TGTGCCAGTAAGCCCGATCGGGACTATTCCTACGAGCAGTACTTC. Encoded protein: CASKPDRDYSYEQYF.

The V call is TRBV7-2, the J call TRBJ1-1; 7 positions match TRBD1. The J segment lost 1 base and the V segment lost 2 bases, leaving 1 base of the junction unmatched. The CDR3 sequence is 14 residues long. Germline V CDR1 and CDR2: SGHTA, FQGNSA. The CDR3 bases are TGTGCCAGCAGCTTAAACAGGGGGAACACTGAAGCTTTCTTT. It yields the protein CASSLNRGNTEAFF.

This chain connects TRBV7-8 to TRBJ1-5; the D gene is possibly TRBD1 (6 bases). CDR3 length: 17 amino acids. V was trimmed by 1 base and J by 0 bases, leaving 13 bases between them. The germline CDR1 and CDR2 sequences are SGHVS and FQNEAQ. This CDR3 reads CASSLGWGPTSNQPQHF. DNA for the CDR3: TGTGCCAGCAGCTTAGGATGGGGGCCGACTAGCAATCAGCCCCAGCATTTT.

V gene TRBV10-1 combines with J gene TRBJ2-1; D perhaps matches TRBD1 (6 bases). Germline V gene lookup returns CDR1 WNHNN and CDR2 SYGVQD (reference sequence). V was shortened by 2 bases and J by 3 bases, with 8 bases between the two germline ends. This CDR3 spans 14 amino acids. In DNA, the CDR3 is TGCGCCAGCAGTGAGCAGACAGGCTACAATGAGCAGTTCTTC. Protein sequence: CASSEQTGYNEQFF.

The CDR3 protein is CASSEIGGTYEQYF. The CDR3 DNA follows: TGTGCCAGCAGTGAAATAGGGGGCACCTACGAGCAGTACTTC. The chain is built from TRBV6-1 and TRBJ2-7; 7 bases match TRBD1. Germline V gene lookup returns CDR1 MNHNS and CDR2 SASEGT. The J segment lost 2 bases and the V segment lost 2 bases, leaving 3 bases of the junction unmatched. The CDR3 totals 14 residues.

The chain recombines TRBV2 with TRBJ1-2; a weak D match, TRBD1 (6 bases). Per germline, CDR1 SNHLY and CDR2 FYNNEI. Between the trimmed V and J ends, which lost 6 bases and 6 bases, there was a span of 14 bases. The CDR3 has 13 amino acids. CDR3 sequence: CASSTSAGDGYTF. As DNA, the CDR3 is TGTGCCAGCAGCACGAGTGCAGGGGATGGCTACACCTTC.

The sample holds many counts of this clone. The V and J genes are TRBV10-1 and TRBJ2-1, with TRBD2 identical over 7 bases. The CDR3 consists of 15 residues. V shed 3 bases, J shed 9 bases, and the junction held 11 bases outside the gene matches. CDR1 WNHNN and CDR2 SYGVQD come from the germline V gene (reference sequence). CDR3 nucleotide sequence: TGCGCCAGCAGTGATTCGGTAACGCAGCGGGGTGAGCAGTTCTTC. Amino acids: CASSDSVTQRGEQFF.

V and J are TRBV5-8 and TRBJ2-7; 12 bases are a match to TRBD2. CDR1 and CDR2 from the germline V gene are SGHTS and YDEGEE. The CDR3 totals 14 residues. V lost 7 bases to trimming and J lost 6 bases; unmatched junction nucleotides: 8. CDR3 loop: CASFRTSGTIEQYF. The DNA for the CDR3 is TGTGCCAGCTTTCGGACTAGCGGGACAATCGAGCAGTACTTC.